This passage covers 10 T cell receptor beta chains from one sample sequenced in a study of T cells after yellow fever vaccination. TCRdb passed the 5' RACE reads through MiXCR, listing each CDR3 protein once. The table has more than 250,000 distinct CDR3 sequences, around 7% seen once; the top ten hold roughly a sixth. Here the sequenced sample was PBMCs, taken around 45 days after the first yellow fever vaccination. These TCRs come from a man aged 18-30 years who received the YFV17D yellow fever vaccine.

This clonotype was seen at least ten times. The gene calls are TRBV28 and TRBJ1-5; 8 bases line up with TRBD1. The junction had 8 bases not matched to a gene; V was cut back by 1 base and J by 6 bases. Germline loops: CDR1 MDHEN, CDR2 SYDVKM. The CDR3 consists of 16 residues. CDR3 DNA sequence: TGTGCCAGCAGTTTATTAGGGGCAGGGGGCACTCAGCCCCAGCATTTT. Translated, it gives CASSLLGAGGTQPQHF.

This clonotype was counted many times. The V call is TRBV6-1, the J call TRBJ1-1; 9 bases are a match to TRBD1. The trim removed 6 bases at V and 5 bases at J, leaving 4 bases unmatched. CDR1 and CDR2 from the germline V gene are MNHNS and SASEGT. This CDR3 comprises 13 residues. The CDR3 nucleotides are TGTGCCAGCAGCCGACAGGGGGGGACTGAAGCTTTCTTT. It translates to CASSRQGGTEAFF.

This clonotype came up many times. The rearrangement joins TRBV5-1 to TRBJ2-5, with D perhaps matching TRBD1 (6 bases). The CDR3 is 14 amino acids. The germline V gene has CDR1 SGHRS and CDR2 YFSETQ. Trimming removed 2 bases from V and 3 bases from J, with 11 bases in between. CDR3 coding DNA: TGCGCCAGCAGCTTACAGGGATTTGAAGAGACCCAGTACTTC. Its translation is CASSLQGFEETQYF.

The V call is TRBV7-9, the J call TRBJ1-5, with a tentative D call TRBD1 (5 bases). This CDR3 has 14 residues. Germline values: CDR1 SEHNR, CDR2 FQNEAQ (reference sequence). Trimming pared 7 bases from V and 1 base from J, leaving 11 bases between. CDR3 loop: CASTRDGSNQPQHF. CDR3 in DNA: TGTGCCAGCACCAGGGACGGGAGCAATCAGCCCCAGCATTTT.

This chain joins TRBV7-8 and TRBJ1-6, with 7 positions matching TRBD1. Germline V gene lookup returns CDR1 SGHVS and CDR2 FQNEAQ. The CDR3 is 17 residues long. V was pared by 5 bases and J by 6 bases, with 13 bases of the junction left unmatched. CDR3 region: CASSQRQGQQFNSPLHF. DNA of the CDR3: TGTGCCAGCAGCCAGCGACAGGGCCAGCAATTTAATTCACCCCTCCACTTT.

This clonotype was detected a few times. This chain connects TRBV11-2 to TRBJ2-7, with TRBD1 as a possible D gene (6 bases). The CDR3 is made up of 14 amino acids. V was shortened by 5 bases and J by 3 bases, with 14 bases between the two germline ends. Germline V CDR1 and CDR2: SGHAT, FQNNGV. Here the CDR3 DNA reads TGTGCCAGCAGCCAGGGGACGGCTGGCTACGAGCAGTACTTC. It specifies CASSQGTAGYEQYF.

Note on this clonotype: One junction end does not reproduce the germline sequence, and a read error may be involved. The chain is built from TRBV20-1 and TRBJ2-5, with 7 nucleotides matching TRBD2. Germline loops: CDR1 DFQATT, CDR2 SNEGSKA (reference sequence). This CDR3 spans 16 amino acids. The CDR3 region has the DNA TGCTGTGCTAGATCCACGTCCTGGACTAGTAATTCCCCCCAGTACTTC. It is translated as CCARSTSWTSNSPQYF.

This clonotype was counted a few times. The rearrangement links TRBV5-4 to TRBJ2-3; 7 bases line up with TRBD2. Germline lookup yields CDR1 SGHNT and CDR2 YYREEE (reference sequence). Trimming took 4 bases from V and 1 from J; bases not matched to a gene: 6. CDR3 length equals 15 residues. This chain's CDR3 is CASSPASGRTDTQYF. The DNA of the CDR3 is TGTGCCAGCAGCCCCGCTAGCGGCCGCACAGATACGCAGTATTTT.

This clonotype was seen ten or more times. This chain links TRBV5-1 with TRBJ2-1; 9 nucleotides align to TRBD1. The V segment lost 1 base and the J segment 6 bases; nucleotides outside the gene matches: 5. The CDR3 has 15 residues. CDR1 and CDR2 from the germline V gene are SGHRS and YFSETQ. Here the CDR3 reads CASSLTGGEANEQFF. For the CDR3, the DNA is TGCGCCAGCAGCTTGACAGGGGGCGAAGCCAATGAGCAGTTCTTC.

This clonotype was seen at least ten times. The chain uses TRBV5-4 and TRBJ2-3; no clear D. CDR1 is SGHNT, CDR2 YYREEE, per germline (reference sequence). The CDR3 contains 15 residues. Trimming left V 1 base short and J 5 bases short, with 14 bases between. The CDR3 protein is CASSLNPGSGDTQYF. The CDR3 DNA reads TGTGCCAGCAGCTTGAATCCCGGCTCGGGAGATACGCAGTATTTT.